This paragraph reports one T cell receptor beta chain. The data were obtained in a study of T-cell reconstitution after alpha-beta-depleted transplantation in children. Construction of the TCRbeta library involved unique molecular identifiers. MiXCR was run by TCRdb on the PCR reads, yielding one entry per CDR3 protein. The sample lists about 240,000 distinct CDR3 sequences; roughly 26% were seen once. Per germline, CDR1 MRHNA and CDR2 SNTAGT. The CDR3 consists of 13 residues. V was cut by 0 bases and J by 4 bases, with 4 bases left in between. Sample: PBMCs, taken before TCRalphabeta/CD19-depleted stem cell transplant. The receptor comes from a girl between 2 and 10 years old with Fanconi anemia, due to receive a stem cell transplant. This chain joins TRBV6-4 and TRBJ2-1; D gene unclear. For the CDR3, the DNA is TGTGCCAGCAGTGACTCACTATACAATGAGCAGTTCTTC. It yields the protein CASSDSLYNEQFF.